The 9 T cell receptor beta chains below were found in one sample sequenced in a study of blood T cell repertoires in COVID-19 (TCRdb year 2020). The receptor library was made with the immunoSEQ multiplex PCR assay. Not all clones reach the TCRdb copy of this immuneACCESS table, which keeps in-frame sequences only. Checked studies attribute under half of the gap to unresolved V genes and leave the rest unexplained. In this sample the table shows tens of thousands of clones, approximately 85% of which occur a single time. Over 25% of the sample rests with the top ten. Specimen: peripheral blood. The receptors were gathered from a man aged 45 to 65 with acute or convalescent COVID-19.

The V call is TRBV19, the J call TRBJ2-2, with 12 nucleotides matching TRBD1. The CDR3 is 14 residues long. The junction had 1 base not matched to a gene; V was cut back by 7 bases and J by 4 bases. Germline loops: CDR1 LNHDA, CDR2 SQIVND (reference sequence). This chain's CDR3 is CASTGQGATGELFF. The CDR3, as DNA: TGTGCCAGTACGGGACAGGGGGCCACCGGGGAGCTGTTTTTT.

The chain has TRBV27 and TRBJ2-5; D perhaps matches TRBD1 (6 bases). The CDR3 has 14 amino acids. CDR1 is MNHEY and CDR2 is SMNVEV in the germline V gene (reference sequence). V lost 7 bases and J lost 4, with 16 bases in between. For the CDR3, the DNA is TGTGCCAGCACTCCGACAGGTGAATTAGAGACCCAGTACTTC. This translates into CASTPTGELETQYF.

CDR3 region: CASSLRGLGNGELFF. DNA for the CDR3: TGCGCCAGCAGCTTGAGGGGGCTGGGTAACGGGGAGCTGTTTTTT. The chain employs TRBV5-1 and TRBJ2-2; 7 positions agree with TRBD1. V was pared by 1 base and J by 7 bases, with 7 bases of the junction left unmatched. Germline CDR1 and CDR2: SGHRS and YFSETQ. CDR3 size: 15 residues.

The rearrangement links TRBV28 to TRBJ2-7; D is ambiguous. With 2 bases removed from V and 1 base from J, the gap between germline ends came to 6 bases. CDR3 size: 13 residues. In germline, CDR1 is MDHEN, CDR2 SYDVKM. In DNA form, the CDR3 reads TGTGCCAGCAGTTTACCAGTTTCCTACGAGCAGTACTTC. The encoded protein is CASSLPVSYEQYF.

This clone came up once. The J gene is TRBJ1-2, the V gene TRBV6-1, with 7 bases that match TRBD1. There are 16 residues in the CDR3. Trimming cost V 2 bases and J 4 bases; bases outside gene matches: 10. Germline assignment: CDR1 MNHNS and CDR2 SASEGT. In DNA form, the CDR3 reads TGTGCCAGCAGTGAAAGGTTGGTGGGACAGATCTATGGCTACACCTTC. It yields the protein CASSERLVGQIYGYTF.

The CDR3 region is CASSPQGADEKLFF. The CDR3, as DNA: TGTGCCAGCAGCCCGCAGGGGGCGGATGAAAAACTGTTTTTT. The chain is built from TRBV5-4 and TRBJ1-4; 8 bases are shared with TRBD1. Germline V CDR1 and CDR2: SGHNT, YYREEE (reference sequence). CDR3 length: 14 residues. V shed 4 bases and J 6 bases; nucleotides not matched to a gene: 5.

The rearrangement joins TRBV13 to TRBJ1-2; weak D call: TRBD1 (5 bases). CDR3 length: 14 amino acids. V was clipped by 3 bases and J by 2 bases, with 10 bases between them. CDR1 is PRHDT and CDR2 is FYEKMQ in the germline V gene (reference sequence). The DNA for the CDR3 is TGTGCCAGCAGCTTCGACAGAAAAAACTATGGCTACACCTTC. As protein: CASSFDRKNYGYTF.

The gene calls are TRBV15 and TRBJ1-5, with D possibly matching TRBD1 (6 bases). Trimming took off 0 bases at V and 2 bases at J, with 14 bases between the two ends. The CDR3 loop spans 17 amino acids. Per the germline V gene, CDR1 is LNHNV and CDR2 is YYDKDF (reference sequence). The CDR3 loop reads CATSRDLGAIGNQPQHF. The CDR3 DNA sequence: TGTGCCACCAGCAGAGATCTGGGGGCGATTGGCAATCAGCCCCAGCATTTT.

In nucleotides, the CDR3 is TGCGCCAGCAGTCCCCGGGACAGGTACACTGAAGCTTTCTTT. This encodes CASSPRDRYTEAFF. V usage is TRBV10-1 and J usage is TRBJ1-1, with 8 bases that match TRBD1. From germline, CDR1 is WNHNN and CDR2 SYGVQD (reference sequence). This CDR3 is 14 amino acids long. V dropped 5 bases and J dropped 3; count of bases not matched to a gene: 5.